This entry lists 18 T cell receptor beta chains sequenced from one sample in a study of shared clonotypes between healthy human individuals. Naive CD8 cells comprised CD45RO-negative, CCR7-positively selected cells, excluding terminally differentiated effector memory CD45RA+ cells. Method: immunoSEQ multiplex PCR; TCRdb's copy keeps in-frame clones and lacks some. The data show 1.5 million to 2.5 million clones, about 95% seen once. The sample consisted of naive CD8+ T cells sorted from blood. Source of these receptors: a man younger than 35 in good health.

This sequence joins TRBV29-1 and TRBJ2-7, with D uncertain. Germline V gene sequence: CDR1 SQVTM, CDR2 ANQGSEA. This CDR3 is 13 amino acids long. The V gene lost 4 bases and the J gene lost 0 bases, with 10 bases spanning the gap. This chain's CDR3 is CSVGLGDSYEQYF. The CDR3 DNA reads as TGCAGCGTTGGGTTGGGCGACTCCTACGAGCAGTACTTC.

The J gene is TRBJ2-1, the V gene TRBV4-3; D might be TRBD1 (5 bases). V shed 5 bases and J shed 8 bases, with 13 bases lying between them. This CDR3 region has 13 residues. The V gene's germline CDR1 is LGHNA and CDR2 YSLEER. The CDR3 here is CASSARQTDEQFF. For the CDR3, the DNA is TGCGCCAGCAGCGCCCGACAGACGGATGAGCAGTTCTTC.

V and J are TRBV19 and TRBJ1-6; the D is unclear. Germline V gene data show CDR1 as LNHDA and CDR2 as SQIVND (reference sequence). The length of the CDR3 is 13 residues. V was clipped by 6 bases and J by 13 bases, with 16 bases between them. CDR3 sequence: CASSPEGFKPLHF. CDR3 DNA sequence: TGTGCCAGTAGCCCAGAGGGCTTCAAGCCCCTCCACTTT. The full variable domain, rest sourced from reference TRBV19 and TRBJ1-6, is DGGITQSPKYLFRKEGQNVTLSCEQNLNHDAMYWYRQDPGQGLRLIYYSQIVNDFQKGDIAEGYSVSREKKESFPLTVTSAQKNPTAFYLCASSPEGFKPLHFGNGTRLTVT.

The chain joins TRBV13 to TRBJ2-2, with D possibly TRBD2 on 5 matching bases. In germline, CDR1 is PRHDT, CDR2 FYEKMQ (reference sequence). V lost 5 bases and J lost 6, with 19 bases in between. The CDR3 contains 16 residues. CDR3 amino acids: CASSPFGSVASGELFF. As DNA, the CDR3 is TGTGCCAGCAGCCCCTTTGGGAGCGTCGCTTCCGGGGAGCTGTTTTTT.

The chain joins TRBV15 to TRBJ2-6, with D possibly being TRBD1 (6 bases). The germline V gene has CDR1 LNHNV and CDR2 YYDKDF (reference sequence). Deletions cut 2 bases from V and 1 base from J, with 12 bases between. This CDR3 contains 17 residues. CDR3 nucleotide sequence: TGTGCCACCAGCAGATCTACAGGGCTATCTGGGGCCAACGTCCTGACTTTC. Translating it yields CATSRSTGLSGANVLTF.

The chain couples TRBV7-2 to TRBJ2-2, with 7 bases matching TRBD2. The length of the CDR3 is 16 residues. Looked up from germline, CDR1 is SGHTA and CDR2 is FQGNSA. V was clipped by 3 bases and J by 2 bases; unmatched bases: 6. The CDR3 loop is CASSFPGGVNTGELFF. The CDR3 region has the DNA TGTGCCAGCAGCTTCCCGGGAGGCGTTAACACCGGGGAGCTGTTTTTT. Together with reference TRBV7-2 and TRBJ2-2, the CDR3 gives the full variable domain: GAGVSQSPSNKVTEKGKDVELRCDPISGHTALYWYRQSLGQGLEFLIYFQGNSAPDKSGLPSDRFSAERTGGSVSTLTIQRTQQEDSAVYLCASSFPGGVNTGELFFGEGSRLTVL.

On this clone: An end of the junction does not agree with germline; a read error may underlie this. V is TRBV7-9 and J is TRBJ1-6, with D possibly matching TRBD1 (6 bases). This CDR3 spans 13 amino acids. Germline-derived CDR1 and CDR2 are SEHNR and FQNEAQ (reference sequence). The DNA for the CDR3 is TGTGCCAGCAGCTTCGCAGGGGATTCTCCCCTCCACTTT. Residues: CASSFAGDSPLHF.

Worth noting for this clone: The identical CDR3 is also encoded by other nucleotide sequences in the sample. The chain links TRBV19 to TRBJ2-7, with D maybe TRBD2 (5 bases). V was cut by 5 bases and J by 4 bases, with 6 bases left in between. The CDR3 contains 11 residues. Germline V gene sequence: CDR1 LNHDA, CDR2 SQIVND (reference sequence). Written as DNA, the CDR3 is TGTGCCAGTAGTGAGGGATACGAGCAGTACTTC. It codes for CASSEGYEQYF.

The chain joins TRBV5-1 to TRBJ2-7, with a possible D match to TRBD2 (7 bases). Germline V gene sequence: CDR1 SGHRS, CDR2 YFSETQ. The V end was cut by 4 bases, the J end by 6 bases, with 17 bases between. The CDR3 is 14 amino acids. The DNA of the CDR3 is TGCGCCAGCAGCGAGGGCGGGGGCCTTGGCGAGCAGTACTTC. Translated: CASSEGGGLGEQYF.

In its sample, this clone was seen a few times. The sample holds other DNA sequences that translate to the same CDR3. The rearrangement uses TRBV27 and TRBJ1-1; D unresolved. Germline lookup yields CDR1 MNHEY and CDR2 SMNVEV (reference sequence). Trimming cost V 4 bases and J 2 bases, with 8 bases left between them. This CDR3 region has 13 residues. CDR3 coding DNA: TGTGCCAGCAGTTATTCAGGAAACACTGAAGCTTTCTTT. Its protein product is CASSYSGNTEAFF.

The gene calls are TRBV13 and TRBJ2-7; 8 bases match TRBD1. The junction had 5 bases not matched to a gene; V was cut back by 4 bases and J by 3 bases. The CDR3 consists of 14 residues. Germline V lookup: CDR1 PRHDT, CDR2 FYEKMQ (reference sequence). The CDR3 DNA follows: TGTGCCAGCAGCTCGGGGACAGGATTCTACGAGCAGTACTTC. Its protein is CASSSGTGFYEQYF.

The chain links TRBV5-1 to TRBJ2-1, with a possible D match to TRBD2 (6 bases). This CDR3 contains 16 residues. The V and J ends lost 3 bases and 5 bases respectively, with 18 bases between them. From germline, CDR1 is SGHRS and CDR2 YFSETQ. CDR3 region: CASSYPSGDNDNEQFF. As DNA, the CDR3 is TGCGCCAGCAGCTACCCGTCGGGGGATAATGACAATGAGCAGTTCTTC.

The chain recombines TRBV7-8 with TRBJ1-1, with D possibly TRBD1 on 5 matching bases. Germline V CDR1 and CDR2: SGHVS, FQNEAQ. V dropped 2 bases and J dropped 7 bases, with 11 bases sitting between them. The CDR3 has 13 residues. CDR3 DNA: TGTGCCAGCAGCTTATTCTGGGGGGATGAAGCTTTCTTT. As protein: CASSLFWGDEAFF.

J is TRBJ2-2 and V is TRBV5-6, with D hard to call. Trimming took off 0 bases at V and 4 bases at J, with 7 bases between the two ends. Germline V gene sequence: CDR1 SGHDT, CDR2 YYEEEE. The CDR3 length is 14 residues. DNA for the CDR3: TGTGCCAGCAGCTTGGTGTTGGTCACCGGGGAGCTGTTTTTT. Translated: CASSLVLVTGELFF. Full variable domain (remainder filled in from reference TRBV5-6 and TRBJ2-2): DAGVTQSPTHLIKTRGQQVTLRCSPKSGHDTVSWYQQALGQGPQFIFQYYEEEERQRGNFPDRFSGHQFPNYSSELNVNALLLGDSALYLCASSLVLVTGELFFGEGSRLTVL.

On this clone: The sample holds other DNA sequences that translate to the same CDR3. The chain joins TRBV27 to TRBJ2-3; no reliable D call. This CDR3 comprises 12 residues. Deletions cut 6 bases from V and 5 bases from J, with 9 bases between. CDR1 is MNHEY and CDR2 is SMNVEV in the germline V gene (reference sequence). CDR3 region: CASSLPGDTQYF. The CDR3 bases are TGTGCCAGCAGCCTACCCGGAGATACGCAGTATTTT.

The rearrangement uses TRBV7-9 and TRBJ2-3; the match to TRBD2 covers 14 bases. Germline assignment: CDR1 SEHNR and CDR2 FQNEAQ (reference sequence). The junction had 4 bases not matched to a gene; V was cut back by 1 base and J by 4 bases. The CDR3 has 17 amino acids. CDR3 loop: CASSLGLAGGLADTQYF. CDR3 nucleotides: TGTGCCAGCAGCTTAGGACTAGCGGGAGGGCTGGCAGATACGCAGTATTTT.

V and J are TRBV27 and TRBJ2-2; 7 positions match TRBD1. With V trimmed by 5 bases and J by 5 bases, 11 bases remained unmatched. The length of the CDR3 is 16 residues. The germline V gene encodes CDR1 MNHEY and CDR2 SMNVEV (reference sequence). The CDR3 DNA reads TGTGCCAGCAGTACTGTATACAGGGGCGGGACCGGGGAGCTGTTTTTT. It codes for CASSTVYRGGTGELFF.

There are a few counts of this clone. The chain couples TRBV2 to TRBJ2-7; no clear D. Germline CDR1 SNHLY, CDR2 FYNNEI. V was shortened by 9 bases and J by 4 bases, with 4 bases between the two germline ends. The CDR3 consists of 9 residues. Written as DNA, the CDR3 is TGTGCCAGGAGATACGAGCAGTACTTC. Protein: CARRYEQYF.